This T cell receptor beta chain originates from a study of identical twins. MiXCR, applied by TCRdb to the 5' RACE reads, yields one record per CDR3 protein. Here the sample spans about 720,000 distinct CDR3 sequences, about 9.4% being singletons. This sample also appeared in a second study, on yellow fever vaccine responses in identical twins.

Sequencing was done on a sample of PBMCs. The TCR comes from a woman in her late teens or twenties in good health.

The CDR3 DNA reads as TGTGCCAGCAACCGGGGGGGGAGCTCCTACAATGAGCAGTTCTTC. Protein sequence: CASNRGGSSYNEQFF. The genes are TRBV9 and TRBJ2-1; TRBD2 agrees at 8 bases. This CDR3 region has 15 residues. After removal of 6 bases from V and 0 bases from J, the junction contained 5 bases not matched to a gene. Germline V gene data show CDR1 as SGDLS and CDR2 as YYNGEE.